A selection of T cell receptor beta chains follows, all from one sample in a study of immune evolution from preneoplasia to lung adenocarcinoma. Only in-frame clones appear in the TCRdb table, and some are missing; sequencing was by immunoSEQ multiplex PCR. Here the sample spans 6,300 or so clones, approximately 80% being singletons. Sequencing used FFPE lung adenocarcinoma in situ tissue. The receptors originated from a donor older than 65 with lung adenocarcinoma. The CDR3 runs from the conserved cysteine through the conserved F or W. D genes are given only for firm matches. Size values are once, few and many counts, or a class for expanded clones, and some rows have none.

v_call: TRBV6-6
clone_size: -
j_call: TRBJ1-1
cdr3_length: 13
d_call: -
cdr3_nt: TGTGCCAGCACTCGAGGCCAGAACACTGAAGCTTTCTTT
cdr3_aa: CASTRGQNTEAFF

v_call: TRBV6-5
clone_size: -
j_call: TRBJ1-1
cdr3_length: 14
d_call: -
cdr3_nt: TGTGCCAGCAGTTACTCGACGGCGGACACTGAAGCTTTCTTT
cdr3_aa: CASSYSTADTEAFF

v_call: TRBV2
clone_size: -
j_call: TRBJ1-2
cdr3_length: 12
d_call: TRBD1
cdr3_nt: TGTGCCAGCAGTGGCGACAGGGTTGGCTACACCTTC
cdr3_aa: CASSGDRVGYTF

v_call: TRBV14
clone_size: once
j_call: TRBJ1-1
cdr3_length: 17
d_call: TRBD1
cdr3_nt: TGTGCCAGCAGCCCTCAGGGGGCGCGCTGGAAGAACACTGAAGCTTTCTTT
cdr3_aa: CASSPQGARWKNTEAFF

v_call: TRBV7-2
clone_size: -
j_call: TRBJ2-7
cdr3_length: 14
d_call: -
cdr3_nt: TGTGCCAGCACACCGGACGTGAGCTCCTACGAGCAGTACTTC
cdr3_aa: CASTPDVSSYEQYF

v_call: TRBV7-9
clone_size: -
j_call: TRBJ2-7
cdr3_length: 14
d_call: -
cdr3_nt: TGTGCCAGCGAGCGAGGGACGGGTTCCTACGAGCAGTACTTC
cdr3_aa: CASERGTGSYEQYF

v_call: TRBV6-5
clone_size: -
j_call: TRBJ2-7
cdr3_length: 14
d_call: -
cdr3_nt: TGTGCCAGCAGTTACCGGGCAGGGTCCTACGAGCAGTACTTC
cdr3_aa: CASSYRAGSYEQYF

v_call: TRBV5-6
clone_size: -
j_call: TRBJ1-4
cdr3_length: 16
d_call: TRBD1
cdr3_nt: TGTGCCAGCAGCTTGGCCGGCAGGGGGCCCTCTGAAAAACTGTTTTTT
cdr3_aa: CASSLAGRGPSEKLFF

v_call: TRBV5-1
clone_size: -
j_call: TRBJ2-2
cdr3_length: 18
d_call: TRBD2
cdr3_nt: TGCGCCAGCAGCTTGACCCTCTTAGCGGGAGCGAACACCGGGGAGCTGTTTTTT
cdr3_aa: CASSLTLLAGANTGELFF

v_call: TRBV30
clone_size: -
j_call: TRBJ2-1
cdr3_length: 13
d_call: -
cdr3_nt: TGTGCCTGGAGTCCCGGGGTCTACAATGAGCAGTTCTTC
cdr3_aa: CAWSPGVYNEQFF

v_call: TRBV5-1
clone_size: -
j_call: TRBJ2-7
cdr3_length: 13
d_call: -
cdr3_nt: TGCGCCAGCAGAGGTAGCGTCCTCTACGAGCAGTACTTC
cdr3_aa: CASRGSVLYEQYF

v_call: TRBV11-2
clone_size: -
j_call: TRBJ2-3
cdr3_length: 13
d_call: -
cdr3_nt: TGTGCCAGCAGCTCGAGCCGCTCAGATACGCAGTATTTT
cdr3_aa: CASSSSRSDTQYF

v_call: TRBV19
clone_size: -
j_call: TRBJ1-5
cdr3_length: 14
d_call: -
cdr3_nt: TGTGCCAGTAGTTACCGGGACGGCAATCAGCCCCAGCATTTT
cdr3_aa: CASSYRDGNQPQHF

v_call: TRBV7-2
clone_size: once
j_call: TRBJ2-7
cdr3_length: 15
d_call: TRBD2
cdr3_nt: TGTGCCAGCAGCTTAATGGCGACTAGCGCCTACGAGCAGTACTTC
cdr3_aa: CASSLMATSAYEQYF

v_call: TRBV6-1
clone_size: -
j_call: TRBJ2-7
cdr3_length: 12
d_call: TRBD1
cdr3_nt: TGTGCCAGCAGTGAAAGGACAGGGGGGCTGTACTTC
cdr3_aa: CASSERTGGLYF

v_call: TRBV11-2
clone_size: few
j_call: TRBJ2-1
cdr3_length: 14
d_call: TRBD2
cdr3_nt: TGTGCCAGCAGCTTATCTAGCGGGCCCTATGAGCAGTTCTTC
cdr3_aa: CASSLSSGPYEQFF

v_call: TRBV7-2
clone_size: -
j_call: TRBJ2-7
cdr3_length: 15
d_call: -
cdr3_nt: TGTGCCAGCAGCCGAGACAGGTTTAGCTCCTACGAGCAGTACTTC
cdr3_aa: CASSRDRFSSYEQYF

v_call: TRBV7-9
clone_size: -
j_call: TRBJ2-7
cdr3_length: 14
d_call: TRBD1
cdr3_nt: TGTGCCAGCAGCGCGTCGGGACAGCCCTACGAGCAGTACTTC
cdr3_aa: CASSASGQPYEQYF

v_call: TRBV29-1
clone_size: -
j_call: TRBJ2-1
cdr3_length: 15
d_call: TRBD1
cdr3_nt: TGCAGCGTTGAAGTCCAACAGGGGGCCGGCAATGAGCAGTTCTTC
cdr3_aa: CSVEVQQGAGNEQFF

v_call: TRBV6-6
clone_size: -
j_call: TRBJ2-7
cdr3_length: 13
d_call: -
cdr3_nt: TGTGTCAGCAGACTATCAGGTGGCTACGAGCAGTACTTC
cdr3_aa: CVSRLSGGYEQYF

v_call: TRBV27
clone_size: -
j_call: TRBJ1-2
cdr3_length: 13
d_call: -
cdr3_nt: TGTGCCAGCAGGATGTGGGGGGACTATGGCTACACCTTC
cdr3_aa: CASRMWGDYGYTF

v_call: TRBV7-9
clone_size: -
j_call: TRBJ2-3
cdr3_length: 13
d_call: TRBD1
cdr3_nt: TGTGCCAGCAGTCGAGGGGGCGCAGATACGCAGTATTTT
cdr3_aa: CASSRGGADTQYF

v_call: TRBV13
clone_size: once
j_call: TRBJ2-7
cdr3_length: 13
d_call: -
cdr3_nt: TGTGCCAGCAGCGGATCGGACGAGGCAGAGACGTACTTC
cdr3_aa: CASSGSDEAETYF

v_call: TRBV7-9
clone_size: -
j_call: TRBJ2-1
cdr3_length: 14
d_call: -
cdr3_nt: TGTGCCAGCAGCATCGGGGGTTCCTACAATGAGCAGTTCTTC
cdr3_aa: CASSIGGSYNEQFF

v_call: TRBV9
clone_size: once
j_call: TRBJ2-3
cdr3_length: 16
d_call: TRBD2
cdr3_nt: TGTGCCAGCAGCGTAGGGACTAGCGTCAGCACAGATACGCAGTATTTT
cdr3_aa: CASSVGTSVSTDTQYF

v_call: TRBV5-1
clone_size: few
j_call: TRBJ2-7
cdr3_length: 14
d_call: TRBD1
cdr3_nt: TGCGCCAGCAGCTTGGGGACAGGATACTACGAGCAGTACTTC
cdr3_aa: CASSLGTGYYEQYF

v_call: TRBV6-4
clone_size: -
j_call: TRBJ1-5
cdr3_length: 14
d_call: -
cdr3_nt: TGTGCCAGCAGTGACCATCCGGAAGGAGGGCCCCAGCATTTT
cdr3_aa: CASSDHPEGGPQHF

v_call: TRBV4-1
clone_size: -
j_call: TRBJ2-2
cdr3_length: 16
d_call: TRBD1
cdr3_nt: TGCGCCAGCAGCAAACGAACAGGGGCGAACACCGGGGAGCTGTTTTTT
cdr3_aa: CASSKRTGANTGELFF

v_call: TRBV4-2
clone_size: -
j_call: TRBJ2-2
cdr3_length: 15
d_call: TRBD1
cdr3_nt: TGTGCCAGCAGCCAAGATCCAGGGGGCACCGGGGAGCTGTTTTTT
cdr3_aa: CASSQDPGGTGELFF

v_call: TRBV5-4
clone_size: -
j_call: TRBJ1-4
cdr3_length: 15
d_call: -
cdr3_nt: TGTGCCAGCAGCGTGAGGCCTGCAACTAATGAAAAACTGTTTTTT
cdr3_aa: CASSVRPATNEKLFF

v_call: TRBV5-1
clone_size: -
j_call: TRBJ2-7
cdr3_length: 14
d_call: -
cdr3_nt: TGCGCCAGCAGCCGAAGAGGGGGGGGCTACGAGCAGTACTTC
cdr3_aa: CASSRRGGGYEQYF

v_call: TRBV9
clone_size: -
j_call: TRBJ2-7
cdr3_length: 13
d_call: -
cdr3_nt: TGTGCCAGCAGCGTAGGTGGGGGCGGCGAGCAGTACTTC
cdr3_aa: CASSVGGGGEQYF

v_call: TRBV29-1
clone_size: -
j_call: TRBJ2-2
cdr3_length: 12
d_call: TRBD1
cdr3_nt: TGCAGCGTTAAGACAGGGTCCGGGGAGCTGTTTTTT
cdr3_aa: CSVKTGSGELFF

v_call: TRBV7-7
clone_size: -
j_call: TRBJ1-1
cdr3_length: 13
d_call: -
cdr3_nt: TGTGCCAGCAGCTTAGATATGAACACTGAAGCTTTCTTT
cdr3_aa: CASSLDMNTEAFF

v_call: TRBV7-9
clone_size: -
j_call: TRBJ1-2
cdr3_length: 14
d_call: -
cdr3_nt: TGTGCCAGCAGCTTAGTTGGGGGGACCTATGGCTACACCTTC
cdr3_aa: CASSLVGGTYGYTF

v_call: TRBV19
clone_size: -
j_call: TRBJ2-1
cdr3_length: 12
d_call: -
cdr3_nt: TGTGCCAGTAGTATGGCCTGGACTAACCCGTTCTTC
cdr3_aa: CASSMAWTNPFF

v_call: TRBV11-2
clone_size: -
j_call: TRBJ1-4
cdr3_length: 15
d_call: TRBD1
cdr3_nt: TGTGCCAGCAGCCCAGGGGGACACATTGGTGAAAAACTGTTTTTT
cdr3_aa: CASSPGGHIGEKLFF

v_call: TRBV11-3
clone_size: -
j_call: TRBJ2-5
cdr3_length: 15
d_call: TRBD1
cdr3_nt: TGTGCCAGCAGCCCGGGACAGGACGCTAAAGAGACCCAGTACTTC
cdr3_aa: CASSPGQDAKETQYF

v_call: TRBV6-1
clone_size: -
j_call: TRBJ2-7
cdr3_length: 12
d_call: -
cdr3_nt: TGTGCCAGCAGAGACAAGGCCTACGAGCAGTACTTC
cdr3_aa: CASRDKAYEQYF

v_call: TRBV6-5
clone_size: once
j_call: TRBJ2-7
cdr3_length: 14
d_call: TRBD1
cdr3_nt: TGTGCCAGCAGCCTGGGACAGGGTTTCAACGAGCAGTACTTC
cdr3_aa: CASSLGQGFNEQYF

v_call: TRBV9
clone_size: once
j_call: TRBJ2-2
cdr3_length: 13
d_call: -
cdr3_nt: TGTGCCAGCAGCGCGGACCCCACGGGTGGGCTGTTTTTT
cdr3_aa: CASSADPTGGLFF

v_call: TRBV5-6
clone_size: -
j_call: TRBJ2-3
cdr3_length: 16
d_call: TRBD2
cdr3_nt: TGTGCCAGCAGCATTGGACTAGCGGGAGTAACAGATACGCAGTATTTT
cdr3_aa: CASSIGLAGVTDTQYF

v_call: TRBV18
clone_size: -
j_call: TRBJ2-3
cdr3_length: 11
d_call: -
cdr3_nt: TGTGCCAGCTCATCAACAGATACGCAGTATTTT
cdr3_aa: CASSSTDTQYF

v_call: TRBV6-6
clone_size: -
j_call: TRBJ1-2
cdr3_length: 15
d_call: TRBD1
cdr3_nt: TGTGCCAGCAGAGACAGGGGAGGAGGTAACTATGGCTACACCTTC
cdr3_aa: CASRDRGGGNYGYTF

v_call: TRBV27
clone_size: -
j_call: TRBJ1-5
cdr3_length: 14
d_call: -
cdr3_nt: TGTGCCAGCAGTTTCCGACAGGGCAATCAGCCCCAGCATTTT
cdr3_aa: CASSFRQGNQPQHF

v_call: TRBV5-4
clone_size: -
j_call: TRBJ2-7
cdr3_length: 15
d_call: -
cdr3_nt: TGTGCCAGCAGCTTAGCCAGGGGCGCGGTCTACGAGCAGTACTTC
cdr3_aa: CASSLARGAVYEQYF

v_call: TRBV6-1
clone_size: -
j_call: TRBJ1-2
cdr3_length: 14
d_call: TRBD1
cdr3_nt: TGTGCCAGCAGCGGACAGGGTCGGGTCTATGGCTACACCTTC
cdr3_aa: CASSGQGRVYGYTF

v_call: TRBV30
clone_size: -
j_call: TRBJ1-5
cdr3_length: 14
d_call: -
cdr3_nt: TGTGCCTGGAGTGTGCCAGGTAACAATCAGCCCCAGCATTTT
cdr3_aa: CAWSVPGNNQPQHF

v_call: TRBV5-1
clone_size: -
j_call: TRBJ2-7
cdr3_length: 13
d_call: TRBD2
cdr3_nt: TGCGCCAGCAGCTTGGAGGGACTAGGCGAGCAGTACTTC
cdr3_aa: CASSLEGLGEQYF

v_call: TRBV6-4
clone_size: -
j_call: TRBJ2-3
cdr3_length: 14
d_call: -
cdr3_nt: TGTGCCAGCAGTCCCAGTCCGGGCGGCGATACGCAGTATTTT
cdr3_aa: CASSPSPGGDTQYF

v_call: TRBV2
clone_size: -
j_call: TRBJ1-1
cdr3_length: 13
d_call: TRBD1
cdr3_nt: TGTGCCAGCATAATTGAGGGGGCCACTGAAGCTTTCTTT
cdr3_aa: CASIIEGATEAFF

v_call: TRBV6-1
clone_size: few
j_call: TRBJ2-7
cdr3_length: 14
d_call: TRBD1
cdr3_nt: TGTGCCAGCAGTAGCCGGGACAGTCCCTACGAGCAGTACTTC
cdr3_aa: CASSSRDSPYEQYF

v_call: TRBV5-1
clone_size: -
j_call: TRBJ2-7
cdr3_length: 14
d_call: -
cdr3_nt: TGCGCCAGCAGCTTGGGACAGTACTCCTACGAGCAGTACTTC
cdr3_aa: CASSLGQYSYEQYF

v_call: TRBV6-1
clone_size: -
j_call: TRBJ2-7
cdr3_length: 14
d_call: -
cdr3_nt: TGTGCCAGCACCTCTACCGGGACCTCTTTCGAGCAGTACTTC
cdr3_aa: CASTSTGTSFEQYF

v_call: TRBV9
clone_size: once
j_call: TRBJ2-3
cdr3_length: 15
d_call: -
cdr3_nt: TGTGCCAGCAGCGTCTCAGGACACCCCACAGATACGCAGTATTTT
cdr3_aa: CASSVSGHPTDTQYF

v_call: TRBV30
clone_size: -
j_call: TRBJ2-3
cdr3_length: 13
d_call: TRBD2
cdr3_nt: TGTGCCTGGGGAGCGGGAGGAACACATACGCAGTATTTT
cdr3_aa: CAWGAGGTHTQYF

v_call: TRBV19
clone_size: -
j_call: TRBJ2-1
cdr3_length: 14
d_call: TRBD2
cdr3_nt: TGTGCCAGCCTGGGCCTAGGCGGGGGGAATGAGCAGTTCTTC
cdr3_aa: CASLGLGGGNEQFF

v_call: TRBV30
clone_size: -
j_call: TRBJ1-2
cdr3_length: 13
d_call: -
cdr3_nt: TGTGCCTGGAGTTCATCCAGGGGCTATGGCTACACCTTC
cdr3_aa: CAWSSSRGYGYTF